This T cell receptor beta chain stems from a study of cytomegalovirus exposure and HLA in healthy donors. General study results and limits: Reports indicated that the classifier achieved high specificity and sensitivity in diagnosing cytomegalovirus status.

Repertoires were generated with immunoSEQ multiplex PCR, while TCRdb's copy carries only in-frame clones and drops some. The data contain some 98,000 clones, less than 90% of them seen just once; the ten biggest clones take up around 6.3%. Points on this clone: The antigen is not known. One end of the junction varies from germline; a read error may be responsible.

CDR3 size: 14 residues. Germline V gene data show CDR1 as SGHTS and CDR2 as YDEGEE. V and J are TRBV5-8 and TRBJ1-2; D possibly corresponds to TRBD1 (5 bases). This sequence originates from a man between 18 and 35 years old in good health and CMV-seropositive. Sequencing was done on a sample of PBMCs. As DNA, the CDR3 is TGTGCCAGCAGCTTGAGGGACCGCTTCGGCGGGAAAGACTTC. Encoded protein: CASSLRDRFGGKDF.